This T cell receptor (beta chain) was profiled in a study of metastatic and nonmetastatic thyroid tumors. About the research overall: Patients with malignant and benign thyroid disease provided blood and tumor or nodule tissue, whose repertoires were compared.

This clone has a count of ten or more. The entire patient cohort was treatment-naive prior to thyroid surgery. In the original workflow: The study built a papillary thyroid cancer distant-metastasis classifier from CDR3 differences across clinicopathological groups. TCRdb reanalyzed the PCR reads with MiXCR. For this entry, the V and J calls and clone size follow TCRdb and not the study's own pipeline. The sample lists tens of thousands of clones; approximately 20% were seen once. The CDR3 is 15 amino acids. Per the germline V gene, CDR1 is SNHLY and CDR2 is FYNNEI. The junction had 0 bases not matched to a gene; V was cut back by 4 bases and J by 1 base.

V usage is TRBV2 and J usage is TRBJ2-3; 12 bases are shared with TRBD2. Sequenced input: blood. The receptor's source is a female donor with papillary thyroid cancer or a benign thyroid nodule (not recorded which). Some clones in this sample may be carry-over from other donors' samples. This CDR3 reads CASSGLAGGTDTQYF. The CDR3, as DNA: TGTGCCAGCAGTGGACTAGCGGGAGGCACAGATACGCAGTATTTT. Drawing the rest from reference TRBV2 and TRBJ2-3, the complete variable domain is EPEVTQTPSHQVTQMGQEVILRCVPISNHLYFYWYRQILGQKVEFLVSFYNNEISEKSEIFDDQFSVERPDGSNFTLKIRSTKLEDSAMYFCASSGLAGGTDTQYFGPGTRLTVL.